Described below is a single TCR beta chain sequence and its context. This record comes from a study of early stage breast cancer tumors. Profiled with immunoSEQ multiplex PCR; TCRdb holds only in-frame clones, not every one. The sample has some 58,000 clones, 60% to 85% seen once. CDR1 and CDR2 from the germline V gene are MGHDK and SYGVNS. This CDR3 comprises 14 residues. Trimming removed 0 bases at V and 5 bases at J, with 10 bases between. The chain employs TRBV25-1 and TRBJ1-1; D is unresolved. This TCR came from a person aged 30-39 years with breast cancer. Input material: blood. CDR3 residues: CASSEYGDRTEAFF. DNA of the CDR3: TGTGCCAGCAGTGAATATGGGGATAGAACTGAAGCTTTCTTT.